This is a list of T cell receptor beta chains from one sample in a study of CXCR3-negative and CXCR3-positive naive CD8 T cells. TCRdb re-called the 5' RACE reads and catalogs CDR3 proteins one per entry, DNA excluded. Here the sample table reports 85,000 to 130,000 distinct CDR3 sequences. Sequencing was performed on naive CXCR3+ CD8+ T cells from blood. The receptors come from a human donor in good health. Some clones in this sample may be carry-over from other donors' samples. Both conserved end residues are part of each CDR3.

j_call,v_call,cdr3_aa
TRBJ1-6,TRBV4-1,CASSQDLNSPLHF
TRBJ2-5,TRBV11-2,CASTPLAGEETQYF
TRBJ2-5,TRBV5-1,CASSPDSQETQYF
TRBJ2-2,TRBV29-1,CSVAGVGHTGELFF
TRBJ1-1,TRBV5-1,CASSFANTEAFF
TRBJ1-5,TRBV4-1,CASSQDLGWPQHF
TRBJ2-3,TRBV7-3,CASSLTGSLTDTQYF
TRBJ2-7,TRBV9,CASTLGQGNYEQYF
TRBJ2-7,TRBV6-5,CASSFGESAYEQYF
TRBJ2-7,TRBV7-2,CASSLTSGDYEQYF
TRBJ1-2,TRBV3-1,CASSHYETEANYGYTF
TRBJ2-7,TRBV19,CASSPGPLGYEQYF
TRBJ2-1,TRBV29-1,CSVEMPGQGGLDEQFF
TRBJ2-1,TRBV29-1,CSVELVYNEQFF
TRBJ2-3,TRBV18,CASSPPAGPGTDTQYF
TRBJ2-1,TRBV7-9,CASSSIRTGSSYNEQFF
TRBJ1-1,TRBV3-1,CASSQTGGTTEAFF
TRBJ2-7,TRBV7-9,CASSLGPSGEQYF
TRBJ2-7,TRBV20-1,CSAITGGDEQYF
TRBJ2-3,TRBV6-6,CASSQRTSGGTDTQYF
TRBJ2-4,TRBV11-2,CASSPPEGGKNIQYF
TRBJ2-7,TRBV29-1,CSAQEGRNYEQYF
TRBJ2-1,TRBV29-1,CSVGGGDEQFF
TRBJ2-3,TRBV11-2,CASSLDPGLDTQYF
TRBJ2-5,TRBV7-7,CASSLDSQETQYF
TRBJ2-5,TRBV14,CASSKTLSDGETQYF
TRBJ2-7,TRBV5-6,CASSPAGISYEQYF
TRBJ2-1,TRBV7-2,CASSLALAGGPGQFF
TRBJ2-7,TRBV4-3,CASSHGLAGGTYEQYF
TRBJ2-3,TRBV7-2,CASSLGASSTDTQYF
TRBJ2-7,TRBV14,CASSQDTHEQYF
TRBJ1-1,TRBV29-1,CSGETLRQETFF
TRBJ1-1,TRBV19,CASGQGANTEAFF
TRBJ1-6,TRBV5-1,CASSLTGSPNSPLHF
TRBJ2-1,TRBV10-3,CATSSGNWQFF
TRBJ2-7,TRBV29-1,CSVVDRGVSYEQYF
TRBJ2-5,TRBV7-8,CASSLRGGSGETQYF
TRBJ2-7,TRBV29-1,CSVDAGPLTYEQYF
TRBJ1-2,TRBV7-9,CASTYGVFGYTF
TRBJ2-7,TRBV7-9,CASSSTGQPYEQYF
TRBJ1-1,TRBV4-1,CASSQDLQGAFEAFF
TRBJ1-5,TRBV6-5,CASSYTHDSNQPQHF
TRBJ2-7,TRBV7-8,CASSHEGSRNEQYF
TRBJ1-2,TRBV7-9,CASSLGSEYHYGYTF
TRBJ2-5,TRBV20-1,CSARASQGSETQYF
TRBJ2-5,TRBV4-3,CASSRRGETQYF
TRBJ2-7,TRBV12-3/TRBV12-4,CASSQIFFRGPTGAYEQYF
TRBJ2-7,TRBV19,CASSGQDSFEVVGEQYF
TRBJ2-7,TRBV3-1,CASSHGFAYEQYF
TRBJ1-1,TRBV7-6,CASSLVAGRLYTEAFF
TRBJ2-1,TRBV29-1,CSADLGQGGNEQFF
TRBJ1-2,TRBV29-1,CSALRPGGGYTF
TRBJ1-1,TRBV20-1,CSARPPGLYTEAFF
TRBJ1-1,TRBV7-9,CATTYRGLSTEAFF